This T cell receptor beta chain stems from a study of post-analysis software for immune sequencing data. Whole-study findings and limits: Significantly lower normalized Chao1 diversity was seen in multiple sclerosis patients than in controls.

This clonotype was observed a few times. What it binds is not known. Every TCR beta cDNA library bore unique molecular identifiers. TCRdb redid the calling of the PCR reads with MiXCR, one entry per CDR3 protein. Here the sample spans hundreds of thousands of distinct CDR3 sequences, approximately 39% being singletons. Material: blood. This receptor was identified in a girl aged 2 to 9 with multiple sclerosis.

The CDR3 nucleotides are TGTGCCACCAGTGATACCCCCTGGGGGAAGAATGGCTACACCTTC. Translating gives CATSDTPWGKNGYTF. V usage is TRBV24-1 and J usage is TRBJ1-2; tentatively, D is TRBD1 (5 bases). From germline, CDR1 is KGHDR and CDR2 SFDVKD. The CDR3 extends over 15 amino acids. The V end lost 3 bases, the J end lost 6 bases, and 16 bases lay between the germline ends.